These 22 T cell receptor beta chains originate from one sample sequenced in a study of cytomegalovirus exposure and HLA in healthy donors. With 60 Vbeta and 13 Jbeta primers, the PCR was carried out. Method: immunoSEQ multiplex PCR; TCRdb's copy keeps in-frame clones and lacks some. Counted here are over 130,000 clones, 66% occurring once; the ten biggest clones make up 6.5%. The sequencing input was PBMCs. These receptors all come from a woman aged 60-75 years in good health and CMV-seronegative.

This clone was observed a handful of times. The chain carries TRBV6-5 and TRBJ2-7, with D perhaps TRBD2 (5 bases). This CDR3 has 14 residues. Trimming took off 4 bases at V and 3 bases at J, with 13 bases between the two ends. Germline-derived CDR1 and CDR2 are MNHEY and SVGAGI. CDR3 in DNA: TGTGCCAGCAGTTCCGGGAACTCCGGCTACGAGCAGTACTTC. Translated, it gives CASSSGNSGYEQYF.

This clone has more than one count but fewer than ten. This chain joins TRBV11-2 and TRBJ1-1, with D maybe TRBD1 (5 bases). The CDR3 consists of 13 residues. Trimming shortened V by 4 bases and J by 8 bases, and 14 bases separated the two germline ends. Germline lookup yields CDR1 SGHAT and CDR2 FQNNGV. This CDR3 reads CASSSVSWTEAFF. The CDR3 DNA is TGTGCCAGCAGCTCGGTCTCCTGGACAGAAGCTTTCTTT.

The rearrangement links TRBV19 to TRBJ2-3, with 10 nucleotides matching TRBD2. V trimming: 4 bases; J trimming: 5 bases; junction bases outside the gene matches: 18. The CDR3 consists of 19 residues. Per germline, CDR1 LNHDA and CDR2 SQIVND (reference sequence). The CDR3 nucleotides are TGTGCCAGTAGTAGCTCACAGGGTTTTGCTAGCGGGAGTGGAGATACGCAGTATTTT. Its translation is CASSSSQGFASGSGDTQYF.

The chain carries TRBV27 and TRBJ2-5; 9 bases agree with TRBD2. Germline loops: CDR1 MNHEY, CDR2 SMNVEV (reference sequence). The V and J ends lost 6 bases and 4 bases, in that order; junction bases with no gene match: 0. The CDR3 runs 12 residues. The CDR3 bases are TGTGCCAGCAGGGGACTAGCAGAGACCCAGTACTTC. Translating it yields CASRGLAETQYF.

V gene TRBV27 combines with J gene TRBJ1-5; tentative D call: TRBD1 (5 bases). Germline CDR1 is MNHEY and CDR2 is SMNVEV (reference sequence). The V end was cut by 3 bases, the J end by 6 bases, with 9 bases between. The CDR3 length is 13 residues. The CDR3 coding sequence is TGTGCCAGCAGTTTTGCAGGGTTTCAGCCCCAGCATTTT. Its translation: CASSFAGFQPQHF.

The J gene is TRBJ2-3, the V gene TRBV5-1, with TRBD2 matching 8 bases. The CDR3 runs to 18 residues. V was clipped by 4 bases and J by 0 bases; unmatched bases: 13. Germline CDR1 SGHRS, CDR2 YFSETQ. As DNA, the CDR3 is TGCGCCAGCAGCACCGGGGGGGCGGGTGCTATAAGCACAGATACGCAGTATTTT. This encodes CASSTGGAGAISTDTQYF.

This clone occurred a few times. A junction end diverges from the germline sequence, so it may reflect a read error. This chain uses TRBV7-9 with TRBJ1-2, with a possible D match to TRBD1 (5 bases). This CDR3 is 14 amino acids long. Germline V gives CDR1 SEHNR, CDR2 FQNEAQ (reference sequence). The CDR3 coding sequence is TGTTCCAGCAGCTTAGAGGGGCGATCCTATGGCTACACCTTC. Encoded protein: CSSSLEGRSYGYTF. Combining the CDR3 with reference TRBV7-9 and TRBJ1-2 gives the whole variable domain DTGVSQNPRHKITKRGQNVTFRCDPISEHNRLYWYRQTLGQGPEFLTYFQNEAQLEKSRLLSDRFSAERPKGSFSTLEIQRTEQGDSAMYLCSSSLEGRSYGYTFGSGTRLTVV.

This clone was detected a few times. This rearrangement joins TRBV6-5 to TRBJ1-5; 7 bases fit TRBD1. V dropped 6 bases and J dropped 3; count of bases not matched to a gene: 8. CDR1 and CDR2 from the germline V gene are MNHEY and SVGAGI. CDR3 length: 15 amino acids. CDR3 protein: CASRDPGQLNQPQHF. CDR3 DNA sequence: TGTGCCAGCAGGGACCCGGGACAGCTCAATCAGCCCCAGCATTTT.

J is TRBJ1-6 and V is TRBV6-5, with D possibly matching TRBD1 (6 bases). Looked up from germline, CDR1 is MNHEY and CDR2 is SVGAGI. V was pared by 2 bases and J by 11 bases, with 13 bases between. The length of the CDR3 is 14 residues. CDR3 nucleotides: TGTGCCAGCAGTTACGGGGAGGGGGTCCCACCCCTCCACTTT. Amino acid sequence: CASSYGEGVPPLHF.

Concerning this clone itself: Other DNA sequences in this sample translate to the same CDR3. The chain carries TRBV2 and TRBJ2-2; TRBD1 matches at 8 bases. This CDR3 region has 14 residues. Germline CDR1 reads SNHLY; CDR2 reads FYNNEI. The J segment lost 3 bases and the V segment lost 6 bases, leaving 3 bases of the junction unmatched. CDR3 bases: TGTGCCAGCAGCGACAGGGGCTACACCGGGGAGCTGTTTTTT. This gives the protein CASSDRGYTGELFF.

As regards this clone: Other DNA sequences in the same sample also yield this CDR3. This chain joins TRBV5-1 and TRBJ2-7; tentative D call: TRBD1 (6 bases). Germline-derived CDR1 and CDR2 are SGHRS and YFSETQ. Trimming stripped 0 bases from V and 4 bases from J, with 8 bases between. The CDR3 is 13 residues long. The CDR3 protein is CASSLGTEYEQYF. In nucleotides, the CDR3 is TGCGCCAGCAGCTTGGGGACAGAGTACGAGCAGTACTTC.

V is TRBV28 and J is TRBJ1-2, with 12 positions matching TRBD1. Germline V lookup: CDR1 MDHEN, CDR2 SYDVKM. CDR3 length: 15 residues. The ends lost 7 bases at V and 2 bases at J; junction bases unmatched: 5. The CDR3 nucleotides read TGTGCCAGCACTGGGACAGGGGGCGGAAACTATGGCTACACCTTC. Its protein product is CASTGTGGGNYGYTF.

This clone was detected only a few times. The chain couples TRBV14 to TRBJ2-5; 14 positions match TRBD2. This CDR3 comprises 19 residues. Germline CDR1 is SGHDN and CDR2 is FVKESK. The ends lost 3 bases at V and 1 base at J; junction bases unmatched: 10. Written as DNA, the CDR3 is TGTGCCAGCAGCCAGGGACTAGCGGGGGCAAGCCCACTCCAAGAGACCCAGTACTTC. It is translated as CASSQGLAGASPLQETQYF. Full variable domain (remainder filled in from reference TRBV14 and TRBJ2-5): EAGVTQFPSHSVIEKGQTVTLRCDPISGHDNLYWYRRVMGKEIKFLLHFVKESKQDESGMPNNRFLAERTGGTYSTLKVQPAELEDSGVYFCASSQGLAGASPLQETQYFGPGTRLLVL.

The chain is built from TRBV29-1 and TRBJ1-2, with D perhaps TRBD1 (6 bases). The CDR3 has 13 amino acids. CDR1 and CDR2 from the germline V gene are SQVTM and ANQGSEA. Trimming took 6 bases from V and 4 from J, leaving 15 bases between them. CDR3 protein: CSVEAADSYGYTF. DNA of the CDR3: TGCAGCGTGGAGGCGGCGGACAGCTATGGCTACACCTTC.

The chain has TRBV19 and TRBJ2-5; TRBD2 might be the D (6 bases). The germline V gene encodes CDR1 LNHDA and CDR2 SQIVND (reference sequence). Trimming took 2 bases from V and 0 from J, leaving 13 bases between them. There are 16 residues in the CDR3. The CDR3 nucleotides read TGTGCCAGTAGTATAATGGGGGGATCGAACCAAGAGACCCAGTACTTC. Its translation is CASSIMGGSNQETQYF.

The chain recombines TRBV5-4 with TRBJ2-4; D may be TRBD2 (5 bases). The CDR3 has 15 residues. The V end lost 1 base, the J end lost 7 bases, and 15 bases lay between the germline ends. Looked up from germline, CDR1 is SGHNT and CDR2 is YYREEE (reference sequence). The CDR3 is CASSLLGPPGNIQYF. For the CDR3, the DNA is TGTGCCAGCAGCTTGCTCGGGCCTCCGGGGAACATTCAGTACTTC.

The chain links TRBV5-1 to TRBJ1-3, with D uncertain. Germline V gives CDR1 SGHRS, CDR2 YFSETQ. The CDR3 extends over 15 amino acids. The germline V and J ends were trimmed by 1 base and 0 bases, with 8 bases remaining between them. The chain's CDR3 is CASSLLGSSGNTIYF. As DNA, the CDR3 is TGCGCCAGCAGCTTGTTGGGGAGCTCTGGAAACACCATATATTTT. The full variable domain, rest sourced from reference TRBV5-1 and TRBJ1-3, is KAGVTQTPRYLIKTRGQQVTLSCSPISGHRSVSWYQQTPGQGLQFLFEYFSETQRNKGNFPGRFSGRQFSNSRSEMNVSTLELGDSALYLCASSLLGSSGNTIYFGEGSWLTVV.

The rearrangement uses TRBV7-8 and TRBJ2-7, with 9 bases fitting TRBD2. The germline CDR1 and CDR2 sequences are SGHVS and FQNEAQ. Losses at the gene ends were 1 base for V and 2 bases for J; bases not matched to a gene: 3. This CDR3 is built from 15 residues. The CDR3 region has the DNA TGTGCCAGCAGCTTAGGGGCTAGCGGGACCTACGAGCAGTACTTC. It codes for CASSLGASGTYEQYF.

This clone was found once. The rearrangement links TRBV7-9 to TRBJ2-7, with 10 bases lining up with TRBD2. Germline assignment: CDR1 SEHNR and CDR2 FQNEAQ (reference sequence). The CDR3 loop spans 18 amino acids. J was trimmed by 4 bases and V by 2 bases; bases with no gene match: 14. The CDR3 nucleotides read TGTGCCAGCAGCTTATCTAGGTTGAGCGGGAGGGCAGAGTACGAGCAGTACTTC. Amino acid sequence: CASSLSRLSGRAEYEQYF. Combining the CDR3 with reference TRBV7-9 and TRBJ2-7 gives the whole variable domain DTGVSQNPRHKITKRGQNVTFRCDPISEHNRLYWYRQTLGQGPEFLTYFQNEAQLEKSRLLSDRFSAERPKGSFSTLEIQRTEQGDSAMYLCASSLSRLSGRAEYEQYFGPGTRLTVT.

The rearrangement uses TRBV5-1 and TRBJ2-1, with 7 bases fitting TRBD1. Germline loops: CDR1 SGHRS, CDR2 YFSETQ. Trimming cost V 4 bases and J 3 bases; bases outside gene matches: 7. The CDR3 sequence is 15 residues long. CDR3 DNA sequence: TGCGCCAGCAGCATCTCCGGGACAGTCTACAATGAGCAGTTCTTC. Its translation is CASSISGTVYNEQFF.

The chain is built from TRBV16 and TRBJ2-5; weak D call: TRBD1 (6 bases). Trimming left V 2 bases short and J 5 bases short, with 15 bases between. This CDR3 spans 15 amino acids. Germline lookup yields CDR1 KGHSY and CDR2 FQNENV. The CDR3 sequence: CASSQATGSSETQYF. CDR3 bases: TGTGCCAGCAGCCAAGCAACAGGGTCATCGGAGACCCAGTACTTC.

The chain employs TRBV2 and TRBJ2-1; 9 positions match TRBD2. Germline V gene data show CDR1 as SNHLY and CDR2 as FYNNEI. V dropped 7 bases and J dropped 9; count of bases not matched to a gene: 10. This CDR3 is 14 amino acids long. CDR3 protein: CASKRGLALGEQFF. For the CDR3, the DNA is TGTGCCAGCAAAAGAGGACTAGCGCTGGGTGAGCAGTTCTTC.